The 26 T cell receptor beta chains presented below share a single source sample, sequenced in a study of T cells after yellow fever vaccination (dated by TCRdb to about 2019). The library was built by means of 5' RACE. Instrument on record: Illumina NovaSeq 6000. In TCRdb, the public reads were trimmed at Q25 with fastp and aligned with MiXCR, with productive beta chains retained. Rows are combined by CDR3 protein, so each entry shows the most common genes and DNA. For this sample the table gives about 310,000 distinct CDR3 sequences, of which 3.6% were detected only once. Of the sample, around 20% falls within the top ten clones. The treatment or condition tag for this specimen amounts to: live attenuated yellow fever vaccine strain. Source: PBMCs, taken on the day of the yellow fever booster vaccination. Receptors were obtained from a man aged 18 to 29 who received the YFV17D yellow fever vaccine.

This clonotype occurred many times. The chain couples TRBV9 to TRBJ1-4; tentative D call: TRBD1 (5 bases). The V gene lost 2 bases and the J gene lost 6 bases, with 11 bases spanning the gap. Germline V gene sequence: CDR1 SGDLS, CDR2 YYNGEE. This CDR3 has 14 amino acids. This CDR3 reads CASSVSQGDEKLFF. DNA for the CDR3: TGTGCCAGCAGCGTTTCTCAGGGAGATGAAAAACTGTTTTTT.

The table lists this clonotype with many counts. The gene calls are TRBV20-1 and TRBJ2-7; D is ambiguous. The V end was cut by 7 bases, the J end by 2 bases, with 12 bases between. Germline loops: CDR1 DFQATT, CDR2 SNEGSKA (reference sequence). The CDR3 totals 12 residues. CDR3 coding DNA: TGCAGTGTAGGTGACCTTCCCTACGAGCAGTACTTC. Translation gives CSVGDLPYEQYF.

This clonotype was recorded many times. The chain couples TRBV15 to TRBJ2-1; the D call may be TRBD1 or TRBD2 (5 bases each). Trimming removed 1 base at V and 11 bases at J, with 9 bases between. The CDR3 sequence is 12 residues long. Germline V gene sequence: CDR1 LNHNV, CDR2 YYDKDF (reference sequence). The CDR3 here is CATSRGGIKQFF. CDR3 sequence (DNA): TGTGCCACCAGCAGAGGGGGGATTAAGCAGTTCTTC.

This clonotype was observed many times. The genes are TRBV10-3 and TRBJ2-1, with D uncertain. Deletions cut 0 bases from V and 1 base from J, with 7 bases between. Germline V gene data show CDR1 as ENHRY and CDR2 as SYGVKD. This CDR3 contains 15 residues. CDR3: CAISESRRSYNEQFF. As DNA, the CDR3 is TGTGCCATCAGTGAGTCGAGACGGTCCTACAATGAGCAGTTCTTC.

This clonotype has at least ten counts. This chain links TRBV25-1 with TRBJ1-2; TRBD1 matches at 8 bases. With 8 bases clipped from V and 8 bases from J, the junction kept 4 bases outside the gene matches. The CDR3 totals 11 residues. Germline V lookup: CDR1 MGHDK, CDR2 SYGVNS. The CDR3 is CASGDRFGYTF. DNA of the CDR3: TGTGCCAGCGGGGACAGGTTCGGCTACACCTTC.

Ten or more counts support this clonotype. The chain carries TRBV6-5 and TRBJ2-2, with D possibly matching TRBD2 (6 bases). CDR3 length: 17 amino acids. CDR1 is MNHEY, CDR2 SVGAGI, per germline. Trimming took off 6 bases at V and 4 bases at J, with 21 bases between the two ends. CDR3 DNA sequence: TGTGCCAGCAGCCCAGCCTCTGGGGGGATATCCACCGGGGAGCTGTTTTTT. Protein product: CASSPASGGISTGELFF.

The sample holds a few counts of this clonotype. The V call is TRBV11-2, the J call TRBJ2-5, with D possibly matching TRBD1 (5 bases). The CDR3 loop spans 15 amino acids. With 5 bases removed from V and 4 bases from J, the gap between germline ends came to 17 bases. CDR1 and CDR2 from the germline V gene are SGHAT and FQNNGV. The CDR3 reads CASSPGFPSVETQYF. DNA of the CDR3: TGTGCCAGCAGCCCAGGGTTCCCTTCTGTAGAGACCCAGTACTTC.

This clonotype was counted many times. This rearrangement joins TRBV2 to TRBJ2-5; TRBD1 matches 9 bases. CDR1 and CDR2 from the germline V gene are SNHLY and FYNNEI. This CDR3 is built from 13 residues. V shed 11 bases, J shed 4 bases, and the junction held 8 bases outside the gene matches. The CDR3 region is CAGWTGVGETQYF. The DNA of the CDR3 is TGTGCCGGCTGGACAGGGGTCGGAGAGACCCAGTACTTC.

This clonotype was seen just once. The chain uses TRBV11-2 and TRBJ1-2; TRBD1 is a possible D gene (5 bases). Trimming removed 0 bases at V and 1 base at J, with 18 bases between. This CDR3 spans 18 amino acids. Germline assignment: CDR1 SGHAT and CDR2 FQNNGV. CDR3 sequence reads: CASSLEGTAMGVNYGYTF. The DNA of the CDR3 is TGTGCCAGCAGCTTAGAGGGGACCGCGATGGGTGTTAACTATGGCTACACCTTC. Filled out from reference TRBV11-2 and TRBJ1-2, the complete variable domain reads EAGVAQSPRYKIIEKRQSVAFWCNPISGHATLYWYQQILGQGPKLLIQFQNNGVVDDSQLPKDRFSAERLKGVDSTLKIQPAKLEDSAVYLCASSLEGTAMGVNYGYTFGSGTRLTVV.

This chain links TRBV7-9 with TRBJ1-2, with D possibly TRBD1 on 5 matching bases. Trimming took off 6 bases at V and 6 bases at J, with 17 bases between the two ends. This CDR3 contains 14 residues. CDR1 SEHNR and CDR2 FQNEAQ come from the germline V gene (reference sequence). The DNA of the CDR3 is TGTGCCAGCAGTGGTGGGGCAGCAGGACATGGCTACACCTTC. Its protein product is CASSGGAAGHGYTF. Looking up the rest from reference TRBV7-9 and TRBJ1-2 gives the full variable domain: DTGVSQNPRHKITKRGQNVTFRCDPISEHNRLYWYRQTLGQGPEFLTYFQNEAQLEKSRLLSDRFSAERPKGSFSTLEIQRTEQGDSAMYLCASSGGAAGHGYTFGSGTRLTVV.

This clonotype has at least ten counts. V gene TRBV7-9 combines with J gene TRBJ1-1; D is undetermined. The V gene's germline CDR1 is SEHNR and CDR2 FQNEAQ (reference sequence). Trimming left V 1 base short and J 2 bases short, with 8 bases between. The CDR3 spans 14 residues. This CDR3 is CASSLEYSNTEAFF. CDR3 in DNA: TGTGCCAGCAGCTTAGAGTACAGCAACACTGAAGCTTTCTTT.

The chain combines TRBV20-1 with TRBJ2-1, with 12 nucleotides matching TRBD2. Germline V gene sequence: CDR1 DFQATT, CDR2 SNEGSKA (reference sequence). Germline trimming cut 6 bases from V and 4 bases from J; bases unmatched to any gene: 13. The CDR3 has 17 amino acids. This CDR3 is CSALGLAGGSVYNEQFF. The DNA for the CDR3 is TGCAGTGCCTTAGGGCTAGCGGGGGGGTCGGTATACAATGAGCAGTTCTTC.

This clonotype was seen ten or more times. This chain links TRBV10-3 with TRBJ2-1; 7 bases align to TRBD2. Looked up from germline, CDR1 is ENHRY and CDR2 is SYGVKD. V was clipped by 8 bases and J by 8 bases; unmatched bases: 18. This CDR3 has 16 residues. CDR3 region: CAIAGSDQRGNDEQFF. The CDR3 DNA reads TGTGCCATCGCGGGCTCAGACCAGCGGGGAAACGATGAGCAGTTCTTC.

V gene TRBV15 combines with J gene TRBJ1-2; D uncertain. CDR3 length: 13 residues. The germline CDR1 and CDR2 sequences are LNHNV and YYDKDF (reference sequence). V gave up 2 bases and J gave up 0 bases, with 4 bases separating them. The CDR3 loop is CATSRTANYGYTF. CDR3 sequence (DNA): TGTGCCACCAGCAGAACCGCTAACTATGGCTACACCTTC.

This clonotype has a count of ten or more. V is TRBV19 and J is TRBJ2-4, with 8 bases fitting TRBD1. Germline loops: CDR1 LNHDA, CDR2 SQIVND (reference sequence). The CDR3 runs 15 residues. V gave up 5 bases and J gave up 6 bases; unmatched junction bases: 9. As DNA, the CDR3 is TGTGCCAGTAGTCCCGACCTGGGACAGGTAAACATTCAGTACTTC. Translation gives CASSPDLGQVNIQYF. Using reference TRBV19 and TRBJ2-4 for the parts outside the CDR3, the full variable domain is DGGITQSPKYLFRKEGQNVTLSCEQNLNHDAMYWYRQDPGQGLRLIYYSQIVNDFQKGDIAEGYSVSREKKESFPLTVTSAQKNPTAFYLCASSPDLGQVNIQYFGAGTRLSVL.

This clonotype came up many times. J is TRBJ2-5 and V is TRBV7-2; D is perhaps TRBD2 (6 bases). The CDR3 sequence is 15 residues long. Between the trimmed V and J ends, which lost 4 bases and 7 bases, there was a span of 19 bases. CDR1 and CDR2 (germline): SGHTA, FQGNSA. This CDR3 reads CASSSSGTYRGTQYF. CDR3 sequence (DNA): TGTGCCAGCAGCTCCTCCGGGACTTACCGGGGGACCCAGTACTTC.

The genes are TRBV20-1 and TRBJ2-5; a weak D match, TRBD2 (6 bases). This CDR3 has 15 amino acids. Per germline, CDR1 DFQATT and CDR2 SNEGSKA (reference sequence). The V end was cut by 1 base, the J end by 5 bases, with 17 bases between. This chain's CDR3 is CSARADRAAGETQYF. DNA of the CDR3: TGCAGTGCTAGAGCTGATCGAGCGGCGGGGGAGACCCAGTACTTC.

This clonotype was seen at least ten times. The rearrangement uses TRBV5-5 and TRBJ1-2; tentatively, D is TRBD1 (6 bases). Between the trimmed V and J ends, which lost 5 bases and 4 bases, there was a span of 18 bases. The CDR3 contains 15 residues. CDR1 and CDR2 from the germline V gene are SGHKS and YYEKEE (reference sequence). The DNA for the CDR3 is TGTGCCAGCAGAGCCACCCAGGGAGGGGGCTATGGCTACACCTTC. Protein product: CASRATQGGGYGYTF.

There are many counts of this clonotype. The chain recombines TRBV4-2 with TRBJ2-7; D possibly matches TRBD1 or TRBD2 (5 bases each). The ends were cut back, 2 bases at V and 1 base at J, with 21 bases in the middle. CDR1 LGHNA and CDR2 YNFKEQ come from the germline V gene. This CDR3 spans 18 amino acids. DNA of the CDR3: TGTGCCAGCAGCCAACCCCGCCAGGGACCCCAAATTTCCTACGAGCAGTACTTC. Protein: CASSQPRQGPQISYEQYF.

This clonotype was observed at least ten times. The CDR3 protein is CASSLLASSNEQFF. CDR3 in DNA: TGTGCCAGCAGCTTATTGGCTAGTAGCAATGAGCAGTTCTTC. The V gene is TRBV7-9, the J gene TRBJ2-1; D gene unclear. Trimming stripped 2 bases from V and 6 bases from J, with 11 bases between. The germline gives CDR1 SEHNR, CDR2 FQNEAQ (reference sequence). The CDR3 runs to 14 residues.

This clonotype was picked up many times. This chain uses TRBV5-4 with TRBJ1-2; possible D gene TRBD1, 5 bases. V lost 0 bases, J lost 6 bases, and 9 bases lay in between. Germline assignment: CDR1 SGHNT and CDR2 YYREEE (reference sequence). The CDR3 totals 13 residues. CDR3 protein: CASSLGREDGYTF. The CDR3 coding sequence is TGTGCCAGCAGCTTGGGCAGGGAGGATGGCTACACCTTC.

This clonotype was seen a few times. The chain joins TRBV7-9 to TRBJ1-1; 8 bases are a match to TRBD1. CDR1 is SEHNR, CDR2 FQNEAQ, per germline (reference sequence). The CDR3 spans 15 residues. With V trimmed by 3 bases and J by 4 bases, 7 bases remained unmatched. The DNA for the CDR3 is TGTGCCAGCAGCTTCGATACAGGGGGGAGCACTGAAGCTTTCTTT. Translated: CASSFDTGGSTEAFF. Full variable domain (remainder filled in from reference TRBV7-9 and TRBJ1-1): DTGVSQNPRHKITKRGQNVTFRCDPISEHNRLYWYRQTLGQGPEFLTYFQNEAQLEKSRLLSDRFSAERPKGSFSTLEIQRTEQGDSAMYLCASSFDTGGSTEAFFGQGTRLTVV.

This clonotype appeared many times. The chain is built from TRBV20-1 and TRBJ2-1, with TRBD1 as a possible D gene (5 bases). The CDR3 sequence is 15 residues long. Trimming stripped 6 bases from V and 1 base from J, with 16 bases between. Germline V gene data show CDR1 as DFQATT and CDR2 as SNEGSKA (reference sequence). The CDR3: CSACQGFGSYNEQFF. CDR3 sequence (DNA): TGCAGTGCGTGCCAGGGCTTCGGATCCTACAATGAGCAGTTCTTC.

This clonotype appeared many times. The chain carries TRBV7-2 and TRBJ2-1, with 13 nucleotides matching TRBD2. The V and J ends lost 4 bases and 2 bases, in that order; junction bases with no gene match: 14. The germline CDR1 and CDR2 sequences are SGHTA and FQGNSA. The CDR3 spans 20 residues. Written as DNA, the CDR3 is TGTGCCAGCAGCTCCCAGTGGACTAGCGGGGGCCTCTCCACCTACAATGAGCAGTTCTTC. Protein sequence: CASSSQWTSGGLSTYNEQFF.

The chain carries TRBV28 and TRBJ2-7; 9 nucleotides agree with TRBD1. Germline V gives CDR1 MDHEN, CDR2 SYDVKM. Trimming cost V 6 bases and J 1 base; bases outside gene matches: 4. CDR3 length equals 14 residues. CDR3 coding DNA: TGTGCCAGCAGCACAGGGGGCGCGTCCTACGAGCAGTACGTC. It yields the protein CASSTGGASYEQYV.

This clonotype was detected ten times or more. The gene calls are TRBV7-2 and TRBJ2-4; D is unresolved. The germline CDR1 and CDR2 sequences are SGHTA and FQGNSA. The CDR3 is made up of 14 amino acids. Trimming removed 8 bases at V and 1 base at J, with 12 bases between. The CDR3: CASAPSAAKNIQYF. DNA for the CDR3: TGTGCCAGCGCACCATCGGCGGCCAAAAACATTCAGTACTTC.